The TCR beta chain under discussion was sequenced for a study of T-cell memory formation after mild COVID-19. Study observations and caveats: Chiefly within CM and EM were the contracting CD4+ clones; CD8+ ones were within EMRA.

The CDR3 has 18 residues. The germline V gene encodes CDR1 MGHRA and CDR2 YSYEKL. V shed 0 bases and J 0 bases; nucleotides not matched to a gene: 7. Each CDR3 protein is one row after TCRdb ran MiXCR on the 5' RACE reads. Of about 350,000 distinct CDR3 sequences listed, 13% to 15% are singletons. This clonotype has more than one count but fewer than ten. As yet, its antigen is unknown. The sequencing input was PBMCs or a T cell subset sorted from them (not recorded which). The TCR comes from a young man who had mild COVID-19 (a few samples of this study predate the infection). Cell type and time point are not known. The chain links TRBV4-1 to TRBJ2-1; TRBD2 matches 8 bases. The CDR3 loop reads CASSQDLAGGTSYNEQFF. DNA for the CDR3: TGCGCCAGCAGCCAAGATCTTGCGGGGGGCACCTCCTACAATGAGCAGTTCTTC.